Each of the 8 T cell receptor beta chains below was sequenced from the same sample in a study of persistence of HIV-infected CD4 T cells. The libraries were made with immunoSEQ version 4 in survey mode. The assay was immunoSEQ multiplex PCR, and TCRdb's table has in-frame clones only and misses some. The sample contains more than 35,000 clones, more than 85% of which appear only once. Nonspecific anti-CD3/anti-CD28 bead stimulation represents the broad CD4+ T cell repertoire. CD4+ T cells upregulating both CD40 ligand and CD69 were sorted as responding cells. No antigen has been assigned to these receptors. The starting material was CD4+ T cells sorted from PBMCs after approximately 19-hour stimulation, obtained from a patient who received antiretroviral therapy. The receptors were gathered from an adult man with HIV who was CMV-seropositive.

This rearrangement joins TRBV5-4 to TRBJ2-2, with D perhaps matching TRBD2 (5 bases). The CDR3 extends over 15 amino acids. Trimming pared 4 bases from V and 0 bases from J, leaving 10 bases between. From germline, CDR1 is SGHNT and CDR2 YYREEE (reference sequence). CDR3 DNA: TGTGCCAGCAGCCCCGTGCGGGCGAACACCGGGGAGCTGTTTTTT. Encoded protein: CASSPVRANTGELFF.

This clone was counted once. This chain connects TRBV5-1 to TRBJ1-1, with 9 nucleotides matching TRBD1. Germline V gene lookup returns CDR1 SGHRS and CDR2 YFSETQ. The CDR3 covers 16 residues. V dropped 3 bases and J dropped 4; count of bases not matched to a gene: 10. The CDR3 bases are TGCGCCAGCAGCTATACCGGGACAGGGTTTGTCACTGAAGCTTTCTTT. Encoded protein: CASSYTGTGFVTEAFF.

The gene calls are TRBV2 and TRBJ1-5, with D perhaps matching TRBD1 (5 bases). The CDR3 runs 15 residues. Trimming stripped 6 bases from V and 8 bases from J, with 20 bases between. The germline V gene has CDR1 SNHLY and CDR2 FYNNEI. The CDR3, as DNA: TGTGCCAGCAGGGGGGGGACTTCACCTCGGGAGCCCCAGCATTTT. Its translation is CASRGGTSPREPQHF.

The chain carries TRBV28 and TRBJ2-3; 8 bases fit TRBD2. The junction had 2 bases not matched to a gene; V was cut back by 4 bases and J by 2 bases. Germline CDR1 reads MDHEN; CDR2 reads SYDVKM. CDR3 length equals 14 residues. The CDR3 region is CASSSSGFTDTQYF. CDR3 DNA sequence: TGTGCCAGCAGTTCTAGCGGGTTCACAGATACGCAGTATTTT.

The gene calls are TRBV18 and TRBJ2-3; 9 bases fit TRBD2. CDR1 KGHSH and CDR2 LQKENI come from the germline V gene. The CDR3 has 17 amino acids. J lost 0 bases, V lost 3 bases, and 7 bases had no gene match. CDR3 amino acids: CASSPRGGGASTDTQYF. In nucleotides, the CDR3 is TGTGCCAGCTCACCGCGTGGCGGGGGGGCCAGCACAGATACGCAGTATTTT.

This clone turned up a few times. Here the CDR3 reads CATSEEGQSSYEQYF. CDR3 sequence (DNA): TGTGCCACCAGTGAGGAGGGCCAAAGCTCCTACGAGCAGTACTTC. This rearrangement joins TRBV24-1 to TRBJ2-7, with a possible D match to TRBD2 (6 bases). V shed 4 bases and J shed 0 bases, with 12 bases lying between them. Per the germline V gene, CDR1 is KGHDR and CDR2 is SFDVKD. This CDR3 is built from 15 residues.

The table lists this clone with a count of one. V is TRBV9 and J is TRBJ1-4, with D perhaps TRBD1 (5 bases). Germline V gene lookup returns CDR1 SGDLS and CDR2 YYNGEE. Trimming left V 0 bases short and J 8 bases short, with 14 bases between. The CDR3 spans 15 residues. DNA of the CDR3: TGTGCCAGCAGCGTAGAGGGGCGGTCCTTCGAAAAACTGTTTTTT. Its protein is CASSVEGRSFEKLFF.

The V call is TRBV3-1 (or the pseudogene TRBV3-2), the J call TRBJ2-2, with 10 bases matching TRBD2. The germline CDR1 and CDR2 sequences are LGHDT and YNNKEL (reference sequence). With V trimmed by 3 bases and J by 3 bases, 4 bases remained unmatched. The CDR3 spans 16 residues. The CDR3 DNA reads as TGTGCCAGCAGCCATAGTAGCGGGGGGTACACCGGGGAGCTGTTTTTT. It translates to CASSHSSGGYTGELFF.